This T cell receptor beta chain was retrieved from a study of blood T cell repertoires in COVID-19. With 5 bases clipped from V and 10 bases from J, the junction kept 8 bases outside the gene matches. Germline V lookup: CDR1 SGHAT, CDR2 FQNNGV. The CDR3 spans 14 residues. Repertoires were generated with immunoSEQ multiplex PCR, while TCRdb's copy carries only in-frame clones and drops some. This sample has 64,000 or so clones; roughly 91% occur once, and the top ten carry 1.6%. This clone was found a few times. The specimen was peripheral blood. This receptor was identified in a human donor in a cohort sampled during active COVID-19. The V call is TRBV11-2, the J call TRBJ1-6, with TRBD1 matching over 7 bases. CDR3 in DNA: TGTGCCAGCAGCCCGGGACAGTCTGGCTCACCCCTCCACTTT. Translated: CASSPGQSGSPLHF.